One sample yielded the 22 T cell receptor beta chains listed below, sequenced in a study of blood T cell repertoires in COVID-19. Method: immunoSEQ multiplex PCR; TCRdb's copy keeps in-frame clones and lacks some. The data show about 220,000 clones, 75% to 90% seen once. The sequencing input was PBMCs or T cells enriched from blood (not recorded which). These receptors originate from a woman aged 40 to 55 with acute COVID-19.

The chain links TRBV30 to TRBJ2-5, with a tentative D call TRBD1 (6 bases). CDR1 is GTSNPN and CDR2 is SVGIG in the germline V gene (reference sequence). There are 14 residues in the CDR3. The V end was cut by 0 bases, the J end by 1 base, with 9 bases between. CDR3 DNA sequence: TGTGCCTGGAGTGTACTACAGGGCCAAGAGACCCAGTACTTC. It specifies CAWSVLQGQETQYF.

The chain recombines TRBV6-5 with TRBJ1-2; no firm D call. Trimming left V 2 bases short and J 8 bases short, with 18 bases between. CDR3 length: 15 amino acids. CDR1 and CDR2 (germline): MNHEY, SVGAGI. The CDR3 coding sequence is TGTGCCAGCAGTTACGATGGACTGGTTAAGGGAGGCTACACCTTC. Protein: CASSYDGLVKGGYTF.

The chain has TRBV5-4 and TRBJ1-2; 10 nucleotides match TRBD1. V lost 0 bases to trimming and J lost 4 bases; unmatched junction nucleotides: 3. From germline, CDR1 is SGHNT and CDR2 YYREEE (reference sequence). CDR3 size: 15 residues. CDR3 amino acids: CASSLGQGAGYGYTF. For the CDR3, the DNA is TGTGCCAGCAGCTTGGGACAGGGGGCGGGCTATGGCTACACCTTC.

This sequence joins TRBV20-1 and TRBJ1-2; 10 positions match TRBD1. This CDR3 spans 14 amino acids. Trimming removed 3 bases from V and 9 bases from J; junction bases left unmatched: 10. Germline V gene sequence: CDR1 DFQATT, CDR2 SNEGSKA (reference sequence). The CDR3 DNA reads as TGCAGTGCTAGTGCCCCCGGGACAGGGGATAGCTACACCTTC. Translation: CSASAPGTGDSYTF.

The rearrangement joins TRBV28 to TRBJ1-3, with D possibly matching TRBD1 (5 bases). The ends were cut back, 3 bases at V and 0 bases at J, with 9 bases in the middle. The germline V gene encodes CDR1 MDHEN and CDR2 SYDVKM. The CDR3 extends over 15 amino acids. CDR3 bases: TGTGCCAGCAGTTTGGTACAGGTCTCTGGAAACACCATATATTTT. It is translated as CASSLVQVSGNTIYF.

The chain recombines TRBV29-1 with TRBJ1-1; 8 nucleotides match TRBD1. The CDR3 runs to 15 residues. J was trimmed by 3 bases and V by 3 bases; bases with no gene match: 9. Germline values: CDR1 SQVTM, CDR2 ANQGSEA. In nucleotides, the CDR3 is TGCAGCGTTGACCAAGGACAGGGAAGTCACACTGAAGCTTTCTTT. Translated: CSVDQGQGSHTEAFF.

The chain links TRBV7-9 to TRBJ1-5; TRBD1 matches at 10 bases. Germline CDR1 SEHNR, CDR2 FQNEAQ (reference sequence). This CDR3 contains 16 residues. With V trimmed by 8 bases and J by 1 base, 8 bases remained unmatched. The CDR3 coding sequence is TGTGCCAGCGACTCTGGGGACAGGGGAAGCAATCAGCCCCAGCATTTT. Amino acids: CASDSGDRGSNQPQHF.

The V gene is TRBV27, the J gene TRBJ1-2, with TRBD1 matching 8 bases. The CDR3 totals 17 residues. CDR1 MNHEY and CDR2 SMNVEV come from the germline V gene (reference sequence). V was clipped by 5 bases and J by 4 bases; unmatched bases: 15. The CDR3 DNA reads TGTGCCAGCAGTGGACTGACAGGGGCCCGTCTTTTCTATGGCTACACCTTC. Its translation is CASSGLTGARLFYGYTF.

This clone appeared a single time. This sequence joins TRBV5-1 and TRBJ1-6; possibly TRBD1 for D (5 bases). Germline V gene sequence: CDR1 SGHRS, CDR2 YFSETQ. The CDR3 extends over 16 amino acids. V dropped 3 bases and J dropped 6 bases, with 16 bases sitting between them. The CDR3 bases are TGCGCCAGCAGCTACGGGGGGTCACTCGGTAATTCACCCCTCCACTTT. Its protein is CASSYGGSLGNSPLHF.

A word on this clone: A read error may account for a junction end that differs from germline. The CDR3, as DNA: TGTGCCAGCAGCTTAGGCGGAACCAATCCGCCCCAGCATTTT. The encoded protein is CASSLGGTNPPQHF. This rearrangement joins TRBV7-8 to TRBJ1-5, with D unresolved. Germline CDR1 SGHVS, CDR2 FQNEAQ. CDR3 length: 14 residues.

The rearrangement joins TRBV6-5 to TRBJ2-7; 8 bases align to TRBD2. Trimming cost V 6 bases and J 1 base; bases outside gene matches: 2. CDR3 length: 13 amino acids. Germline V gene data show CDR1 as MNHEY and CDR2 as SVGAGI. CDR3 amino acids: CASRPGGSYEQYV. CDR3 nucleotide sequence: TGTGCCAGCAGGCCGGGGGGGTCCTACGAGCAGTACGTC.

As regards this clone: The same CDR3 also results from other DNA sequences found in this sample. Written as DNA, the CDR3 is TGTGCCAGTAGTGTACAGGGGGCAAATCAGCCCCAGCATTTT. Its protein product is CASSVQGANQPQHF. The V and J genes are TRBV19 and TRBJ1-5, with TRBD1 matching over 9 bases. Looked up from germline, CDR1 is LNHDA and CDR2 is SQIVND (reference sequence). The CDR3 is 14 amino acids. The V gene end was trimmed by 5 bases and the J gene end by 4 bases; junction bases not matched to a gene: 3.

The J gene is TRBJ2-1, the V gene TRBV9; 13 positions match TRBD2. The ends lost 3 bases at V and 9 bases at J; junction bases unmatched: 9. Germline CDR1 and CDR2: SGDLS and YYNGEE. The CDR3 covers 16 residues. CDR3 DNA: TGTGCCAGCAGCGCGGGGGGACTAGCGGGGACGGGTGAGCAGTTCTTC. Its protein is CASSAGGLAGTGEQFF.

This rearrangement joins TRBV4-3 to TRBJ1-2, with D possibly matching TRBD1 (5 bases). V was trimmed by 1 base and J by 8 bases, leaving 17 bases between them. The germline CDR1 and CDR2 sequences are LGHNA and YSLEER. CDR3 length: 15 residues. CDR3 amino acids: CASSQGHRLPEGYTF. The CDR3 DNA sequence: TGCGCCAGCAGCCAAGGACACAGGCTCCCCGAGGGCTACACCTTC.

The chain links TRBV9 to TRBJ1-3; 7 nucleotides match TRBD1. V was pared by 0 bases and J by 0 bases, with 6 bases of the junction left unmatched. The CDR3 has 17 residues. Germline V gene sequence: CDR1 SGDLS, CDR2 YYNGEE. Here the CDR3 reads CASSVGDSGSSGNTIYF. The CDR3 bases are TGTGCCAGCAGCGTAGGGGACAGCGGGAGCTCTGGAAACACCATATATTTT.

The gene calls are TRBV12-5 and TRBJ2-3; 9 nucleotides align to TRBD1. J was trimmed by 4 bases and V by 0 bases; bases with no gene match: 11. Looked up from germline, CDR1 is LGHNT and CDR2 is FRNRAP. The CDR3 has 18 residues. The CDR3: CASGLVEGTGNFSDTQYF. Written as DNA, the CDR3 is TGTGCTAGTGGTTTGGTGGAAGGGACAGGGAATTTCTCAGATACGCAGTATTTT.

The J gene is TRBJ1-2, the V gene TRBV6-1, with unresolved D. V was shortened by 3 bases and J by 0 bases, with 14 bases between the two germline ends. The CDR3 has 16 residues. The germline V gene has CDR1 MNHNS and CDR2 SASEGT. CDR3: CASSDEHNDTNYGYTF. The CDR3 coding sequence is TGTGCCAGCAGTGACGAACATAACGACACTAACTATGGCTACACCTTC.

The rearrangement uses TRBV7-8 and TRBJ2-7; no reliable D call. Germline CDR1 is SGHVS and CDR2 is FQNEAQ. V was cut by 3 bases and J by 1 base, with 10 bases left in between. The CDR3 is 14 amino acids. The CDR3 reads CASSLRRGSYEQYF. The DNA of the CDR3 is TGTGCCAGCAGCTTGAGAAGAGGTTCCTACGAGCAGTACTTC.

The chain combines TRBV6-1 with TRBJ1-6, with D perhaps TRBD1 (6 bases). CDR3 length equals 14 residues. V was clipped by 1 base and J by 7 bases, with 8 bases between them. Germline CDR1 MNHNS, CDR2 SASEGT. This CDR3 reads CASSEGTENSPLHF. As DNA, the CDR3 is TGTGCCAGCAGTGAAGGGACAGAGAATTCACCCCTCCACTTT.

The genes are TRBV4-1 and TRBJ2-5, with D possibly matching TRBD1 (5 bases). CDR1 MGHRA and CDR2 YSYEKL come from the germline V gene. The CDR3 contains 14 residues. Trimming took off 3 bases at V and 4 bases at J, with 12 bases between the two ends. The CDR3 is CASSQTEILETQYF. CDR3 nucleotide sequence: TGCGCCAGCAGCCAGACAGAGATCCTAGAGACCCAGTACTTC.

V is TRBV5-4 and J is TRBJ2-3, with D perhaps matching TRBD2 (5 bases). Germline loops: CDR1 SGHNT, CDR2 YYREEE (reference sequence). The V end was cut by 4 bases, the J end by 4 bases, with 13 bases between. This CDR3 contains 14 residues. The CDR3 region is CASSPGEGADTQYF. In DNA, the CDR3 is TGTGCCAGCAGCCCGGGTGAGGGCGCAGATACGCAGTATTTT.

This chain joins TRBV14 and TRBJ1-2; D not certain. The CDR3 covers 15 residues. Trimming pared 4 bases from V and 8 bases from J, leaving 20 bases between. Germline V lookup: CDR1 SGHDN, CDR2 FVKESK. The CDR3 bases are TGTGCCAGCAGCCTACCACCCGACCCGGCGGGGGGCTACACCTTC. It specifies CASSLPPDPAGGYTF. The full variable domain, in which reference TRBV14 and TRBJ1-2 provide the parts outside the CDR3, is EAGVTQFPSHSVIEKGQTVTLRCDPISGHDNLYWYRRVMGKEIKFLLHFVKESKQDESGMPNNRFLAERTGGTYSTLKVQPAELEDSGVYFCASSLPPDPAGGYTFGSGTRLTVV.